Sequencing of this T cell receptor beta chain was carried out in a study of beta chain features in type 1 diabetes. The study's findings and limits: Insertion counts at VDJ junctions were lower in type 1 diabetes patients, who also showed more deletions there.

Concerning this clone: The antigen is undetermined.

Between the trimmed V and J ends, which lost 1 base and 0 bases, there was a span of 10 bases. CDR3 length equals 16 residues. Germline V lookup: CDR1 MDHEN, CDR2 SYDVKM. Reverse transcription of all isolated RNA meant that expressed TCRB transcripts were sequenced. Profiling relied on immunoSEQ multiplex PCR, and the TCRdb table lists in-frame clones only, not all of them. This sample has around 290,000 clones, with 8% found just once. V is TRBV28 and J is TRBJ2-1; unclear D gene. The origin of this receptor is a woman aged 18 to 35 in good health. Specimen: central memory CD4+ T cells from blood. CDR3: CASSLLSPSSYNEQFF. CDR3 DNA sequence: TGTGCCAGCAGTTTATTGTCCCCCAGCTCCTACAATGAGCAGTTCTTC.